This TCR beta chain was found in a study of spatial heterogeneity in lung cancer. Study details: Researchers sequenced follow-up PBMC samples if they had them, and these came a median of about 22 months after resection.

In this sample, this clonotype turned up many times. TCRdb re-analysed the 5' RACE reads in MiXCR, keeping a single row per CDR3 protein. The sample contains about 9,200 distinct CDR3 sequences, roughly 20% of which appear only once. Sample time point: blood at routine non-recurrence follow-up after resection. Unsorted whole RNA from tumor, nontumor lung or frozen PBMC underwent sequencing. The CDR3 runs 14 residues. The junction had 8 bases not matched to a gene; V was cut back by 5 bases and J by 7 bases. Germline assignment: CDR1 DFQATT and CDR2 SNEGSKA (reference sequence). This chain joins TRBV20-1 and TRBJ2-5, with 12 bases fitting TRBD2. This receptor was taken from a male donor with early-stage non-small cell lung cancer. Sequences were derived from PBMCs, sampled at follow-up. The CDR3 nucleotides are TGCAGTGCTCCACTAGCGGGGGGCTTGGGGACCCAGTACTTC. Its protein is CSAPLAGGLGTQYF.